Described below is a single T cell receptor (beta chain) sequence and its context. The antigen remains undetermined. The sample is drawn from a study of T cell responses to AZD1222 COVID-19 vaccine. On the study more broadly: Investigators merged groups given second doses at roughly 4 or roughly 12 weeks.

Sequencing was performed with immunoSEQ multiplex PCR; in TCRdb, only in-frame clones are kept and a portion is missing. The repertoire consists of fewer than 90,000 clones, with about 88% occurring once and the leading ten covering approximately 10%. Study-wide results and limits: Clonal diversity was possibly underestimated; the donors were predominantly white British and more often female. Breadth and depth of Spike-specific TCRs rose after two AZD1222 doses.

Germline-derived CDR1 and CDR2 are SGHDN and FVKESK. Trimming shortened V by 3 bases and J by 0 bases, and 15 bases separated the two germline ends. The CDR3 contains 17 residues. Sample: peripheral blood, taken on day 0 of AZD1222 vaccination. V is TRBV14 and J is TRBJ1-3, with D uncertain. The source of this sequence is an adult in good health. CDR3 in amino acids: CASSHGQVVFSGNTIYF. The CDR3 DNA sequence: TGTGCCAGCAGCCACGGGCAGGTAGTTTTCTCTGGAAACACCATATATTTT.